This TCR beta chain was sequenced during a study of T-cell memory formation after mild COVID-19. The study, taken as a whole, reports: Pre-infection memory contained some responding clones, which suggested that cross-reactive memory had joined. CD8+ contracting clones occupied EMRA, while CD4+ ones occupied mainly CM and EM.

The table lists this clonotype with many counts. As yet, its antigen is unknown. With constant-segment primers, 5'RACE yielded cDNA libraries of TCR alpha and TCR beta that carried sample barcodes and UMIs. TCRdb redid the calling of the 5' RACE reads with MiXCR, one entry per CDR3 protein. Here the sample spans roughly 130,000 distinct CDR3 sequences, about 6% being singletons. Sequenced: PBMCs or a T cell subset sorted from them (not recorded which). The sequence came from an adult woman who had mild COVID-19 (a few samples of this study predate the infection). Cell type and time point are not known.

In DNA, the CDR3 is TGTGCCAGCAGTTGGGGACAGGGGGCGGGGTTAGAGCAGTTCTTC. Translation gives CASSWGQGAGLEQFF. V usage is TRBV7-2 and J usage is TRBJ2-1; 12 bases line up with TRBD1. The V and J ends lost 6 bases and 10 bases, in that order; junction bases with no gene match: 10. Germline V CDR1 and CDR2: SGHTA, FQGNSA. This CDR3 comprises 15 residues.